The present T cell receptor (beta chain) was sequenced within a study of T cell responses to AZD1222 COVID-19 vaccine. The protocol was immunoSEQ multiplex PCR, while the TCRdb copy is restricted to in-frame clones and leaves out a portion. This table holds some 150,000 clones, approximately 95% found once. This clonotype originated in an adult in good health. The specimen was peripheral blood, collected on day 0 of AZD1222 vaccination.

CDR3 DNA: TGTGCCAGCAGTCTCCTCCACTATACCTACAATGAGCAGTTCTTC. It codes for CASSLLHYTYNEQFF. The chain employs TRBV6-5 and TRBJ2-1; D remains unclear. CDR1 and CDR2 (germline): MNHEY, SVGAGI. The CDR3 length is 15 residues. The V end lost 5 bases, the J end lost 2 bases, and 13 bases lay between the germline ends.